This T cell receptor (beta chain) originates from a study of glioma-infiltrating T cells. Study conclusions and caveats: Very few CDR3 sequences were shared between tissue and blood. Gliomas, especially low-grade, showed above-expected tissue-blood divergence; non-neoplastic patients showed below.

Using RNA template, CDR3s of TCR alpha and beta were amplified with iRepertoire arm-PCR. Tissue mRNA or PBMC total RNA, 100-400 ng, went into one-step reverse transcription and amplification. TCRdb reanalysed the multiplex PCR reads using MiXCR and keeps one entry per CDR3 protein. Found here are around 100,000 distinct CDR3 sequences, 25% to 30% of them singletons; the top ten hold about 40%. CDR1 and CDR2 (germline): MDHEN, SYDVKM. Trimming removed 6 bases from V and 0 bases from J, with 12 bases in between. There are 16 residues in the CDR3. With regard to this clonotype: Its antigen is as yet unknown. A much larger clone is a single base away; this may be a read error.

The chain couples TRBV28 to TRBJ1-6; D is unclear. Sample: glioma tissue, nonneoplastic brain tissue, or PBMCs (not recorded which). This TCR came from a human donor with low-grade glioma or glioblastoma, undergoing nonglioma brain surgery, or in good health (not recorded which). CDR3: CASRTRRSSYNSPLHF. The CDR3 region has the DNA TGTGCCAGCAGGACCCGGAGGAGCTCCTATAATTCACCCCTCCACTTT.